The source of this TCR beta chain is a study of T cells in Graves' hyperthyroidism and ophthalmopathy. Findings of the study overall: Most thyroid clonotypes expanded above 0.001 were also detected in blood.

Uncontrolled infection, other autoimmune disease, pregnancy or lactation disqualified patients from enrolment. This clonotype was counted a few times. As yet, its antigen is unknown. A read error may be the cause here, since a much bigger clone is one base away. CDR3 size: 15 residues. The germline V gene has CDR1 SEHNR and CDR2 FQNEAQ (reference sequence). Trimming at V came to 5 bases and at J to 6 bases, leaving 3 bases not matched to a gene. RNA transcripts gave rise to amplified TCR beta CDR3 regions. With the HTBI primer set, the TCR CDR3 went through a first round of RT-PCR. TCRdb passed the multiplex PCR reads through MiXCR, listing each CDR3 protein once. The data show about 480,000 distinct CDR3 sequences, under 15% seen once.

The chain combines TRBV7-9 with TRBJ2-1, with 14 bases lining up with TRBD2. The specimen sequenced was blood. The origin of this receptor is a woman aged 18-35 years with Graves' hyperthyroidism. The CDR3 region has the DNA TGTGCCAGCAGCGCGACTAGCGGGAGGGCCAATGAGCAGTTCTTC. This sequence encodes CASSATSGRANEQFF.